One and the same sample provided the 2 T cell receptor beta chains below, sequenced in a study of T cell changes during pregnancy in multiple sclerosis (dated 2019 in TCRdb). The library was obtained by the immunoSEQ multiplex PCR assay. TCRdb provides this immuneACCESS table in a form limited to in-frame rearrangements. Some clones are lacking; in checked studies, under half of them reflect an unresolved V gene, and why the rest are absent is not known. The sample data list roughly 90,000 clones, and roughly 93% of these were observed just once. 2.2% of the sample comes from the top ten. Sequencing was performed on peripheral blood, taken in the third trimester of pregnancy. These receptors originate from a female donor with multiple sclerosis, enrolled in a pregnancy study.

V is TRBV9 and J is TRBJ2-3, with TRBD2 as a possible D gene (7 bases). The ends were cut back, 0 bases at V and 6 bases at J, with 14 bases in the middle. Looked up from germline, CDR1 is SGDLS and CDR2 is YYNGEE. This CDR3 has 15 amino acids. CDR3 nucleotides: TGTGCCAGCAGCGTAGGGGGAGGGGGGTTGGATACGCAGTATTTT. It codes for CASSVGGGGLDTQYF. The full variable domain, rest sourced from reference TRBV9 and TRBJ2-3, is DSGVTQTPKHLITATGQRVTLRCSPRSGDLSVYWYQQSLDQGLQFLIQYYNGEERAKGNILERFSAQQFPDLHSELNLSSLELGDSALYFCASSVGGGGLDTQYFGPGTRLTVL.

The chain carries TRBV2 and TRBJ1-1; 9 bases are shared with TRBD1. CDR3 size: 16 residues. Unmatched junction bases numbered 8, after V lost 6 bases and J lost 0 bases. CDR1 is SNHLY and CDR2 is FYNNEI in the germline V gene. CDR3 residues: CASRATGGEMNTEAFF. CDR3 nucleotides: TGTGCCAGCAGAGCGACAGGGGGGGAGATGAACACTGAAGCTTTCTTT.